Listed below are T cell receptor beta chains from one sample, sequenced in a study of regulatory dendritic cells for organ transplantation. Assay used: immunoSEQ multiplex PCR; TCRdb lists only in-frame clones, some missing. This table holds fewer than 40,000 clones, over 80% found once. Sequenced input: naive CD8+ T cells from blood. These receptors all stem from a human donor in good health. CDR3s include the opening cysteine and the closing phenylalanine or tryptophan. D genes are given only for firm matches. Rows may omit the clone size; those that give it use once, few, many or a size class.

j_gene: TRBJ1-6; len: 16; d_gene: .; abundance: few; v_gene: TRBV7-2; CDR3aa: CASSLATQSHNSPLHF; CDR3nt: TGTGCCAGCAGCTTAGCGACCCAGTCGCACAATTCACCCCTCCACTTT
j_gene: TRBJ2-1; len: 15; d_gene: TRBD2; abundance: .; v_gene: TRBV15; CDR3aa: CATSRRLAGINEQFF; CDR3nt: TGTGCCACCAGCAGGCGACTAGCGGGAATAAATGAGCAGTTCTTC
j_gene: TRBJ2-1; len: 13; d_gene: TRBD1; abundance: .; v_gene: TRBV19; CDR3aa: CASISGTDNEQFF; CDR3nt: TGTGCCAGTATAAGTGGGACAGACAATGAGCAGTTCTTC
j_gene: TRBJ1-1; len: 13; d_gene: .; abundance: .; v_gene: TRBV9; CDR3aa: CASSVAPGREAFF; CDR3nt: TGTGCCAGCAGCGTAGCCCCCGGCAGGGAAGCTTTCTTT
j_gene: TRBJ2-1; len: 19; d_gene: .; abundance: .; v_gene: TRBV27; CDR3aa: CASPRRSYNEQFWVNEQFF; CDR3nt: TGTGCCAGTCCGCGACGGTCCTACAATGAGCAGTTCTGGGTGAATGAGCAGTTCTTC
j_gene: TRBJ2-3; len: 15; d_gene: TRBD1; abundance: once; v_gene: TRBV6-1; CDR3aa: CARRSGQGYTDTQYF; CDR3nt: TGTGCCAGGCGTTCGGGACAGGGGTACACAGATACGCAGTATTTT
j_gene: TRBJ1-4; len: 15; d_gene: .; abundance: .; v_gene: TRBV5-6; CDR3aa: CASSLAPQHGGKLFF; CDR3nt: TGTGCCAGCAGCCTAGCACCCCAGCACGGGGGAAAACTGTTTTTT
j_gene: TRBJ1-3; len: 14; d_gene: .; abundance: .; v_gene: TRBV5-1; CDR3aa: CASRLGGSGNTIYF; CDR3nt: TGCGCCAGCAGGTTAGGGGGCTCTGGAAACACCATATATTTT
j_gene: TRBJ2-3; len: 16; d_gene: TRBD2; abundance: .; v_gene: TRBV7-9; CDR3aa: CASSLGTSGSTDTQYF; CDR3nt: TGTGCCAGCAGCTTAGGGACTAGCGGGAGTACAGATACGCAGTATTTT
j_gene: TRBJ1-5; len: 15; d_gene: TRBD1; abundance: .; v_gene: TRBV28; CDR3aa: CASRTYRGFNQPQHF; CDR3nt: TGTGCCAGCAGAACCTACAGGGGTTTCAATCAGCCCCAGCATTTT
j_gene: TRBJ2-1; len: 15; d_gene: .; abundance: .; v_gene: TRBV15; CDR3aa: CATSLNQGIGDEQFF; CDR3nt: TGTGCCACCAGCCTGAATCAGGGTATTGGCGATGAGCAGTTCTTC
j_gene: TRBJ2-7; len: 13; d_gene: .; abundance: .; v_gene: TRBV30; CDR3aa: CACLLEDAYEQYF; CDR3nt: TGTGCCTGCCTCCTAGAGGATGCCTACGAGCAGTACTTC
j_gene: TRBJ1-1; len: 13; d_gene: .; abundance: .; v_gene: TRBV16; CDR3aa: CASSQSRDFQAFF; CDR3nt: TGTGCCAGCAGCCAATCCCGGGACTTCCAAGCTTTCTTT
j_gene: TRBJ2-7; len: 16; d_gene: .; abundance: few; v_gene: TRBV7-9; CDR3aa: CASSSPGLEGRNEQYF; CDR3nt: TGTGCCAGCAGCTCCCCTGGGTTGGAGGGGAGGAACGAGCAGTACTTC
j_gene: TRBJ2-2; len: 11; d_gene: .; abundance: .; v_gene: TRBV29-1; CDR3aa: CSVVATGELFF; CDR3nt: TGCAGCGTTGTTGCGACCGGGGAGCTGTTTTTT
j_gene: TRBJ2-2; len: 12; d_gene: .; abundance: .; v_gene: TRBV27; CDR3aa: CASSFAGGELFF; CDR3nt: TGTGCCAGCAGTTTCGCGGGGGGGGAGCTGTTTTTT
j_gene: TRBJ2-7; len: 16; d_gene: TRBD2; abundance: .; v_gene: TRBV13; CDR3aa: CASSLGLAGGRNEQYF; CDR3nt: TGTGCCAGCAGCTTAGGCTTGGCGGGGGGGCGTAACGAGCAGTACTTC
j_gene: TRBJ2-1; len: 12; d_gene: .; abundance: once; v_gene: TRBV18; CDR3aa: CASSLGYNEQFF; CDR3nt: TGTGCCAGCTCGCTTGGATACAATGAGCAGTTCTTC
j_gene: TRBJ2-7; len: 15; d_gene: TRBD2; abundance: .; v_gene: TRBV28; CDR3aa: CASSLLASGRDEQYF; CDR3nt: TGTGCCAGCAGTTTATTGGCTAGCGGGCGGGACGAGCAGTACTTC
j_gene: TRBJ1-1; len: 14; d_gene: .; abundance: once; v_gene: TRBV2; CDR3aa: CASSGMTGNTEAFF; CDR3nt: TGTGCCAGCAGTGGAATGACAGGTAACACTGAAGCTTTCTTT
j_gene: TRBJ1-1; len: 15; d_gene: TRBD1; abundance: .; v_gene: TRBV7-8; CDR3aa: CASSPPGGGWTEAFF; CDR3nt: TGTGCCAGCAGCCCGCCCGGAGGGGGCTGGACTGAAGCTTTCTTT
j_gene: TRBJ2-1; len: 12; d_gene: .; abundance: once; v_gene: TRBV11-2; CDR3aa: CASSSYGNEQFF; CDR3nt: TGTGCCAGCAGCTCATACGGCAATGAGCAGTTCTTC
j_gene: TRBJ1-5; len: 15; d_gene: TRBD1; abundance: once; v_gene: TRBV27; CDR3aa: CASSMGQSYNQPQHF; CDR3nt: TGTGCCAGCAGCATGGGACAGTCATACAATCAGCCCCAGCATTTT
j_gene: TRBJ2-6; len: 19; d_gene: .; abundance: .; v_gene: TRBV7-6; CDR3aa: CASSLDRDLLSSGANVLTF; CDR3nt: TGTGCCAGCAGCTTAGATCGGGACCTTTTAAGCTCTGGGGCCAACGTCCTGACTTTC
j_gene: TRBJ1-1; len: 14; d_gene: .; abundance: .; v_gene: TRBV6-5; CDR3aa: CASSYEGGYTEAFF; CDR3nt: TGTGCCAGCAGTTACGAAGGAGGATATACTGAAGCTTTCTTT
j_gene: TRBJ1-1; len: 10; d_gene: .; abundance: once; v_gene: TRBV29-1; CDR3aa: CSSESDSAFF; CDR3nt: TGCAGCTCGGAGTCTGATTCGGCTTTCTTT
j_gene: TRBJ1-2; len: 14; d_gene: .; abundance: .; v_gene: TRBV6-1; CDR3aa: CASREGRGGDGYTF; CDR3nt: TGTGCCAGCAGGGAAGGGAGAGGGGGAGATGGCTACACCTTC
j_gene: TRBJ2-7; len: 13; d_gene: .; abundance: once; v_gene: TRBV4-2; CDR3aa: CASSQPPDYEQYF; CDR3nt: TGTGCCAGCAGCCAGCCCCCGGACTACGAGCAGTACTTC
j_gene: TRBJ2-7; len: 16; d_gene: .; abundance: .; v_gene: TRBV4-3; CDR3aa: CASSQDPTSRVYEQYF; CDR3nt: TGCGCCAGCAGCCAAGACCCTACTTCACGGGTTTACGAGCAGTACTTC
j_gene: TRBJ2-2; len: 17; d_gene: .; abundance: .; v_gene: TRBV7-7; CDR3aa: CASSLEVSGANTGELFF; CDR3nt: TGTGCTAGCAGCTTAGAAGTCAGCGGCGCGAACACCGGGGAGCTGTTTTTT
j_gene: TRBJ2-2; len: 16; d_gene: .; abundance: .; v_gene: TRBV7-7; CDR3aa: CASSFGPGGRTGELFF; CDR3nt: .
j_gene: TRBJ1-1; len: 14; d_gene: .; abundance: few; v_gene: TRBV2; CDR3aa: CASSSRTRNTEAFF; CDR3nt: TGTGCCAGCAGTTCCCGGACAAGGAACACTGAAGCTTTCTTT
j_gene: TRBJ2-7; len: 13; d_gene: TRBD2; abundance: .; v_gene: TRBV29-1; CDR3aa: CSVELGGRYEQYF; CDR3nt: TGCAGCGTTGAGTTGGGCGGGAGGTACGAGCAGTACTTC
j_gene: TRBJ2-3; len: 12; d_gene: .; abundance: .; v_gene: TRBV27; CDR3aa: CASGTFADTQYF; CDR3nt: TGTGCCAGCGGTACGTTCGCAGATACGCAGTATTTT
j_gene: TRBJ1-2; len: 15; d_gene: .; abundance: .; v_gene: TRBV28; CDR3aa: CASSLRQLEPYGYTF; CDR3nt: TGTGCCAGCAGTTTAAGACAACTCGAGCCCTATGGCTACACCTTC
j_gene: TRBJ2-2; len: 17; d_gene: TRBD2; abundance: .; v_gene: TRBV18; CDR3aa: CASSPLGLGPSTGELFF; CDR3nt: TGTGCCAGCTCACCCCTGGGACTAGGGCCAAGCACCGGGGAGCTGTTTTTT
j_gene: TRBJ2-3; len: 16; d_gene: TRBD2; abundance: .; v_gene: TRBV4-1; CDR3aa: CASSQPAGGHTDTQYF; CDR3nt: TGCGCCAGCAGCCAACCAGCGGGGGGGCACACAGATACGCAGTATTTT
j_gene: TRBJ1-1; len: 13; d_gene: .; abundance: .; v_gene: TRBV7-9; CDR3aa: CASRAQLETEAFF; CDR3nt: TGTGCCAGCAGGGCGCAGCTCGAGACTGAAGCTTTCTTT
j_gene: TRBJ1-3; len: 15; d_gene: .; abundance: .; v_gene: TRBV6-6; CDR3aa: CASSMTAIPGNTIYF; CDR3nt: TGTGCCAGCAGCATGACAGCTATCCCTGGAAACACCATATATTTT
j_gene: TRBJ2-1; len: 15; d_gene: .; abundance: .; v_gene: TRBV4-2; CDR3aa: CASSQGESSYNEQFF; CDR3nt: TGTGCCAGCAGCCAAGGGGAAAGCTCCTACAATGAGCAGTTCTTC
j_gene: TRBJ2-7; len: 15; d_gene: .; abundance: .; v_gene: TRBV27; CDR3aa: CASSLVGLARNEQYF; CDR3nt: TGTGCCAGCAGTTTAGTCGGCCTAGCGAGGAACGAGCAGTACTTC
j_gene: TRBJ1-4; len: 14; d_gene: .; abundance: .; v_gene: TRBV2; CDR3aa: CASSDSLANEKLFF; CDR3nt: TGTGCCAGCAGTGATTCCCTGGCTAATGAAAAACTGTTTTTT
j_gene: TRBJ1-2; len: 16; d_gene: .; abundance: once; v_gene: TRBV6-5; CDR3aa: CASSYSLRGGRDGYTF; CDR3nt: TGTGCCAGCAGTTACTCGCTTCGGGGTGGGCGGGATGGCTACACCTTC
j_gene: TRBJ2-7; len: 15; d_gene: TRBD2; abundance: .; v_gene: TRBV28; CDR3aa: CASSLAGDLHYEQYF; CDR3nt: TGTGCCAGCAGCCTAGCGGGAGACCTGCACTACGAGCAGTACTTC
j_gene: TRBJ2-3; len: 12; d_gene: .; abundance: .; v_gene: TRBV9; CDR3aa: CASSTGDGWVRF; CDR3nt: TGTGCCAGCAGCACCGGGGACGGTTGGGTTAGATTT
j_gene: TRBJ2-7; len: 13; d_gene: .; abundance: .; v_gene: TRBV27; CDR3aa: CASTVGPGAEQYF; CDR3nt: TGTGCCAGTACGGTCGGCCCCGGTGCCGAGCAGTACTTC
j_gene: TRBJ2-5; len: 15; d_gene: TRBD2; abundance: .; v_gene: TRBV9; CDR3aa: CASSVVSGGQETQYF; CDR3nt: TGTGCCAGCAGCGTAGTGAGCGGGGGGCAAGAGACCCAGTACTTC
j_gene: TRBJ1-2; len: 14; d_gene: .; abundance: .; v_gene: TRBV29-1; CDR3aa: CSVVSRDGNYGYTF; CDR3nt: TGCAGCGTTGTGTCCCGGGACGGGAACTATGGCTACACCTTC
j_gene: TRBJ1-4; len: 14; d_gene: .; abundance: .; v_gene: TRBV7-9; CDR3aa: CASSLGQFNEKLFF; CDR3nt: TGTGCCAGCAGCTTAGGACAGTTTAATGAAAAACTGTTTTTT
j_gene: TRBJ2-7; len: 14; d_gene: .; abundance: .; v_gene: TRBV6-6; CDR3aa: CASSYGQGVYEQYF; CDR3nt: TGTGCCAGCAGTTACGGGCAGGGAGTCTACGAGCAGTACTTC
j_gene: TRBJ1-5; len: 14; d_gene: .; abundance: .; v_gene: TRBV7-2; CDR3aa: CASSLNRGPQPQHF; CDR3nt: TGTGCCAGCAGCCTGAATAGGGGCCCTCAGCCCCAGCATTTT